This T cell receptor beta chain was profiled in a study of molecular identifiers for immune sequencing clone quantification. Sorted inputs of roughly 17,000 to 1,100,000 cells, with 10%, 30% or 50% RNA, yielded naive CD8 libraries. A CD8+CD4-CCR7+CD45RA+ phenotype served as the sorting definition for naive CD8 T cells. Library preparation followed earlier protocols using designated TCR primers. TCRdb re-derived calls from the PCR reads in MiXCR, one entry per CDR3 protein. The profile shows fewer than 25,000 distinct CDR3 sequences, 17% of them singletons. This clonotype was picked up many times. This CDR3 has 20 amino acids. J gave up 2 bases and V 4 bases, and 14 bases lay outside the gene matches.

Source material: naive CD8+ T cells from blood, with Jurkat cell RNA spiked in. Noted subset: FACS-sorted CD8+CD4-CCR7+CD45RA+ naive T cells. V and J are TRBV12-3 or TRBV12-4 and TRBJ2-3; TRBD2 matches at 14 bases. This TCR was recovered from a human donor in good health. Some libraries in this study had Jurkat cell RNA spiked in. CDR3 coding DNA: TGTGCCAGCAGTTCATCGGGACTAGCGGGAGTAAAGCTCCCCACAGATACGCAGTATTTT. It is translated as CASSSSGLAGVKLPTDTQYF.